This T cell receptor (beta chain) was captured by sequencing in a study of regulatory T cells in long-lasting Graves disease. Indicated time point: newly diagnosed GD, antithyroid drugs for less than 3 months. Making the TCR library involved RNA that had been extracted from PBMCs. This clonotype was found many times. V dropped 3 bases and J dropped 2; count of bases not matched to a gene: 5. There are 16 residues in the CDR3. Construction of the TCR beta libraries employed iRepertoire HTBI primers in conjunction with Arm-PCR of CDR3 regions. TCRdb fed the multiplex PCR reads into MiXCR, producing one record per CDR3 protein. The repertoire includes more than 450,000 distinct CDR3 sequences, around 12% of them detected once, and over 7% sits in the top ten. This sample also belongs to another study, concerning T cells in Graves' hyperthyroidism and ophthalmopathy.

The specimen was peripheral blood mononuclear cells (PBMCs), collected at new diagnosis, from a patient treated with antithyroid drugs. This clonotype was obtained from a woman in her 30s with Graves disease. The chain employs TRBV12-3 or TRBV12-4 and TRBJ1-4, with 8 bases that match TRBD1. The CDR3 nucleotides read TGTGCCAGCAGTTTGGGACAGGCCCGTACTAATGAAAAACTGTTTTTT. Amino acid sequence: CASSLGQARTNEKLFF.